The rows below give T cell receptor beta chains drawn from one sample of a study of immune heterogeneity within non-small cell lung tumors. TCRdb passed the multiplex PCR reads through MiXCR, listing each CDR3 protein once. The sample lists under 35,000 distinct CDR3 sequences, 25% to 30% occurring once. The sample consisted of lung tumor tissue. The receptors shown here come from a man aged 35 to 55 with non-small cell lung cancer. Both conserved end residues are part of each CDR3. The order of the fields is V gene, D gene, J gene, clone size, CDR3 protein, CDR3 DNA. The D gene is left open where the match is weak. Size values are once, few and many counts, or a class for expanded clones, and some rows have none.

v_gene: TRBV20-1
d_gene: TRBD2
j_gene: TRBJ2-7
abundance: many
CDR3aa: CSASVPSGRAYEQYF
CDR3nt: TGCAGTGCTAGTGTCCCTAGCGGGAGGGCCTACGAGCAGTACTTC

v_gene: TRBV5-5
d_gene: .
j_gene: TRBJ1-2
abundance: few
CDR3aa: CASSLAQRNYGYTF
CDR3nt: TGTGCCAGCAGCTTGGCGCAACGGAACTATGGCTACACCTTC

v_gene: TRBV27
d_gene: .
j_gene: TRBJ1-2
abundance: medium-sized
CDR3aa: CASSLSVRGGAGYTF
CDR3nt: TGTGCCAGCAGTTTATCGGTCAGGGGAGGGGCGGGCTACACCTTC

v_gene: TRBV6-1
d_gene: .
j_gene: TRBJ1-6
abundance: .
CDR3aa: CASSVSLGSYNSPLHF
CDR3nt: TGTGCCAGCAGTGTCTCCCTGGGCTCCTATAATTCACCCCTCCACTTT

v_gene: TRBV6-1
d_gene: TRBD1
j_gene: TRBJ2-7
abundance: many
CDR3aa: CASVVGQGGYEQYF
CDR3nt: TGTGCCAGCGTTGTGGGACAGGGGGGCTACGAGCAGTACTTC

v_gene: TRBV19
d_gene: TRBD1
j_gene: TRBJ1-1
abundance: .
CDR3aa: CASSTGQGPTEAFF
CDR3nt: TGTGCCAGTAGTACAGGACAGGGGCCCACTGAAGCTTTCTTT

v_gene: TRBV3-1
d_gene: TRBD1
j_gene: TRBJ1-6
abundance: once
CDR3aa: CAGSQGQGTNSPLHF
CDR3nt: TGTGCCGGCAGCCAAGGACAGGGGACTAATTCACCCCTCCACTTT

v_gene: TRBV7-3
d_gene: .
j_gene: TRBJ2-5
abundance: .
CDR3aa: CASVSSIRETQYF
CDR3nt: TGTGCCAGCGTCTCTAGTATACGAGAGACCCAGTACTTC

v_gene: TRBV24-1
d_gene: TRBD2
j_gene: TRBJ2-3
abundance: .
CDR3aa: CATSDFTSGSTDTQYF
CDR3nt: TGTGCCACCAGTGATTTTACTAGCGGGAGCACAGATACGCAGTATTTT

v_gene: TRBV5-1
d_gene: TRBD2
j_gene: TRBJ2-1
abundance: .
CDR3aa: CASSSTSGSYNEQFF
CDR3nt: TGCGCCAGCAGCTCGACTAGCGGTTCTTACAATGAGCAGTTCTTC

v_gene: TRBV7-2
d_gene: .
j_gene: TRBJ1-1
abundance: many
CDR3aa: CASSLVGRMNTEAFF
CDR3nt: TGTGCCAGCAGCTTAGTCGGCAGAATGAACACTGAAGCTTTCTTT

v_gene: TRBV7-3
d_gene: .
j_gene: TRBJ2-2
abundance: .
CDR3aa: CASSLQSKGMAGELFF
CDR3nt: TGTGCCAGCAGCCTCCAGAGTAAAGGGATGGCCGGGGAGCTGTTTTTT

v_gene: TRBV5-4
d_gene: TRBD2
j_gene: TRBJ2-7
abundance: .
CDR3aa: CASSLERDLYEHYF
CDR3nt: TGTGCCAGCAGCTTGGAGCGGGATCTATACGAGCATTACTTC

v_gene: TRBV28
d_gene: .
j_gene: TRBJ2-2
abundance: few
CDR3aa: CASRVGPSTSGELFF
CDR3nt: TGTGCCAGCAGGGTAGGGCCCTCCACCTCCGGGGAGCTGTTTTTT

v_gene: TRBV25-1
d_gene: .
j_gene: TRBJ2-5
abundance: .
CDR3aa: CASNSQNQETQYF
CDR3nt: TGTGCCAGCAATAGTCAGAATCAGGAGACCCAGTACTTC